These 24 T cell receptor beta chains were sequenced from one sample in a study of cytomegalovirus exposure and HLA in healthy donors. The PCR was carried out with 60 Vbeta primers and 13 Jbeta primers. TCRdb keeps only in-frame clones here, not all; method: immunoSEQ multiplex PCR. The sample carries about 160,000 clones, approximately 88% recorded once. Sequencing used PBMCs. These receptors all stem from a woman in her twenties or thirties in good health and CMV-seronegative.

This chain connects TRBV5-1 to TRBJ1-6; D possibly corresponds to TRBD1 (6 bases). V was pared by 5 bases and J by 7 bases, with 16 bases between. From germline, CDR1 is SGHRS and CDR2 YFSETQ. The CDR3 runs 15 residues. The CDR3 sequence: CASRLETGRNSPLHF. The DNA for the CDR3 is TGCGCCAGCAGACTGGAAACAGGGCGCAATTCACCCCTCCACTTT.

The chain has TRBV2 and TRBJ2-5; TRBD1 is a possible D gene (7 bases). Trimming stripped 1 base from V and 5 bases from J, with 14 bases between. The CDR3 loop spans 15 amino acids. Germline V gene lookup returns CDR1 SNHLY and CDR2 FYNNEI. The CDR3 nucleotides read TGTGCCAGCAGTGAAGTTGGAGGGGGCTATGAGACCCAGTACTTC. Translated, it gives CASSEVGGGYETQYF.

V gene TRBV5-4 combines with J gene TRBJ1-1, with TRBD1 matching over 7 bases. This CDR3 contains 13 residues. Germline V gene data show CDR1 as SGHNT and CDR2 as YYREEE (reference sequence). V shed 1 base and J 4 bases; nucleotides not matched to a gene: 1. DNA for the CDR3: TGTGCCAGCAGCTTGCCAGGGGGCACTGAAGCTTTCTTT. Encoded protein: CASSLPGGTEAFF.

The chain links TRBV5-4 to TRBJ2-1; 8 bases line up with TRBD2. Trimming cost V 10 bases and J 3 bases; bases outside gene matches: 6. In germline, CDR1 is SGHNT, CDR2 YYREEE (reference sequence). This CDR3 spans 13 amino acids. CDR3 in amino acids: CASGGRNYNEQFF. For the CDR3, the DNA is TGTGCCTCGGGGGGGCGCAACTACAATGAGCAGTTCTTC.

J is TRBJ2-7 and V is TRBV4-1; a weak D match, TRBD2 (5 bases). The CDR3 is 15 residues long. V was cut by 8 bases and J by 3 bases, with 20 bases left in between. CDR1 is MGHRA and CDR2 is YSYEKL in the germline V gene. The chain's CDR3 is CASQGVIGNHYEQYF. CDR3 DNA: TGCGCCAGCCAAGGAGTTATCGGGAACCACTACGAGCAGTACTTC.

In this sample, this clone turned up once. The J gene is TRBJ1-2, the V gene TRBV7-9; D gene ambiguous. The length of the CDR3 is 18 residues. V was shortened by 2 bases and J by 0 bases, with 19 bases between the two germline ends. Germline assignment: CDR1 SEHNR and CDR2 FQNEAQ (reference sequence). Here the CDR3 reads CASSLLGSGRTPNYGYTF. The CDR3 region has the DNA TGTGCCAGCAGCTTATTAGGGTCCGGGCGGACTCCTAACTATGGCTACACCTTC.

The genes are TRBV4-1 and TRBJ1-2; D is undetermined. The CDR3 loop spans 13 amino acids. Germline values: CDR1 MGHRA, CDR2 YSYEKL. Trimming took 1 base from V and 4 from J, leaving 7 bases between them. DNA for the CDR3: TGCGCCAGCAGCCAAGGGAGGTTCTATGGCTACACCTTC. Encoded protein: CASSQGRFYGYTF.

This clone has more than one count but fewer than ten. This chain links TRBV6-6 with TRBJ1-1; the D gene is possibly TRBD1 (6 bases). The germline V gene has CDR1 MNHNY and CDR2 SVGAGI (reference sequence). Trimming left V 11 bases short and J 0 bases short, with 13 bases between. The CDR3 length is 13 residues. The CDR3 region is CAAGGLMNTEAFF. In DNA, the CDR3 is TGTGCCGCCGGGGGGCTCATGAACACTGAAGCTTTCTTT.

The chain has TRBV27 and TRBJ1-5, with D maybe TRBD1 (6 bases). CDR1 is MNHEY and CDR2 is SMNVEV in the germline V gene (reference sequence). CDR3 length: 14 residues. Trimming shortened V by 8 bases and J by 5 bases, and 16 bases separated the two germline ends. CDR3 amino acids: CASSRAGVDQPQHF. Written as DNA, the CDR3 is TGTGCCAGCTCGAGGGCAGGGGTGGATCAGCCCCAGCATTTT.

The chain combines TRBV7-4 with TRBJ1-3; 8 bases align to TRBD1. This CDR3 has 20 amino acids. The ends lost 2 bases at V and 0 bases at J; junction bases unmatched: 15. Germline V gives CDR1 SGHVT, CDR2 SQSDAQ. The CDR3 reads CASSLPPGTGAAGSGNTIYF. Here the CDR3 DNA reads TGTGCCAGCAGCTTACCCCCGGGGACAGGCGCCGCGGGCTCTGGAAACACCATATATTTT.

This clone showed up just a few times. This sequence joins TRBV6-1 and TRBJ1-3; D is ambiguous. CDR1 and CDR2 (germline): MNHNS, SASEGT. The V and J ends lost 5 bases and 0 bases respectively, with 11 bases between them. This CDR3 is 15 amino acids long. CDR3 sequence: CASSRREFSGNTIYF. CDR3 nucleotide sequence: TGTGCCAGCAGTCGGCGGGAGTTCTCTGGAAACACCATATATTTT.

The chain employs TRBV5-6 and TRBJ2-2; 7 bases agree with TRBD1. CDR1 and CDR2 (germline): SGHDT, YYEEEE. Losses at the gene ends were 2 bases for V and 5 bases for J; bases not matched to a gene: 6. The CDR3 loop spans 15 amino acids. The CDR3 loop is CASSFDRVWTGELFF. The CDR3 DNA sequence: TGTGCCAGCAGCTTTGACAGGGTATGGACCGGGGAGCTGTTTTTT.

The chain couples TRBV28 to TRBJ1-3, with D hard to call. This CDR3 has 16 residues. In germline, CDR1 is MDHEN, CDR2 SYDVKM. V was cut by 8 bases and J by 0 bases, with 17 bases left in between. The CDR3 DNA is TGTGCCAGCTTTCCCTTCGGAGTTTACTCTGGAAACACCATATATTTT. This sequence encodes CASFPFGVYSGNTIYF.

The chain links TRBV30 to TRBJ2-3; D remains unclear. V shed 0 bases and J shed 0 bases, with 10 bases lying between them. The germline CDR1 and CDR2 sequences are GTSNPN and SVGIG (reference sequence). The length of the CDR3 is 15 residues. The CDR3 DNA sequence: TGTGCCTGGAGTGTAGGCGGTCCTAGCACAGATACGCAGTATTTT. This translates into CAWSVGGPSTDTQYF.

The chain has TRBV9 and TRBJ1-2, with D unclear. CDR1 is SGDLS, CDR2 YYNGEE, per germline. The CDR3 loop spans 11 amino acids. V shed 9 bases and J shed 5 bases, with 11 bases lying between them. The CDR3 region has the DNA TGTGCCACCCTCGGGGAGTATGGCTACACCTTC. Its protein is CATLGEYGYTF.

V usage is TRBV6-1 and J usage is TRBJ1-1, with D tentatively TRBD1 (6 bases). Germline CDR1 is MNHNS and CDR2 is SASEGT. CDR3 length equals 13 residues. Trimming took 7 bases from V and 1 from J, leaving 10 bases between them. The CDR3 DNA follows: TGTGCCAGCATCAAAGGGGGGAACACTGAAGCTTTCTTT. Protein sequence: CASIKGGNTEAFF.

The chain carries TRBV29-1 and TRBJ2-4; 7 nucleotides agree with TRBD2. Germline values: CDR1 SQVTM, CDR2 ANQGSEA. The CDR3 contains 12 residues. V was clipped by 5 bases and J by 7 bases; unmatched bases: 5. The DNA of the CDR3 is TGCAGCGTTCGGGGAGGGGTTAACATTCAGTACTTC. It yields the protein CSVRGGVNIQYF.

V and J are TRBV5-1 and TRBJ2-1, with 7 bases lining up with TRBD2. CDR3 length: 16 amino acids. Trimming cost V 2 bases and J 6 bases; bases outside gene matches: 11. The germline CDR1 and CDR2 sequences are SGHRS and YFSETQ. The CDR3 region has the DNA TGCGCCAGCAGCTTACCCAAGGGACTAATCGGCAATGAGCAGTTCTTC. As protein: CASSLPKGLIGNEQFF.

The V and J genes are TRBV7-2 and TRBJ2-7; D remains ambiguous. The CDR3 has 13 residues. Trimming took 4 bases from V and 0 from J, leaving 7 bases between them. Germline CDR1 SGHTA, CDR2 FQGNSA. CDR3 amino acids: CASSSPSSYEQYF. CDR3 coding DNA: TGTGCCAGCAGCTCCCCCAGCTCCTACGAGCAGTACTTC.

The chain has TRBV27 and TRBJ2-7; 8 bases are a match to TRBD2. The V gene's germline CDR1 is MNHEY and CDR2 SMNVEV (reference sequence). The junction had 17 bases not matched to a gene; V was cut back by 6 bases and J by 7 bases. The CDR3 runs to 16 residues. CDR3 in amino acids: CASSPLSSGGPREQYF. CDR3 nucleotides: TGTGCCAGCAGCCCCCTCTCGAGCGGGGGCCCACGGGAGCAGTACTTC.

This chain uses TRBV4-3 with TRBJ2-5; 10 bases align to TRBD1. The J call may be faulty, since TRBJ2-7 better matches the DNA end. Germline CDR1 reads LGHNA; CDR2 reads YSLEER. The CDR3 has 15 residues. The CDR3: CASSQDGTGADEQYF. DNA of the CDR3: TGCGCCAGCAGCCAAGATGGGACAGGGGCTGACGAGCAGTACTTC.

The chain combines TRBV5-1 with TRBJ2-2, with 9 bases lining up with TRBD2. The germline V gene encodes CDR1 SGHRS and CDR2 YFSETQ. The CDR3 spans 15 residues. The trim removed 3 bases at V and 4 bases at J, leaving 4 bases unmatched. The CDR3 sequence is CASSSVAGATGELFF. In DNA, the CDR3 is TGCGCCAGCAGCTCCGTAGCGGGAGCCACCGGGGAGCTGTTTTTT. The full variable domain, completed using reference TRBV5-1 and TRBJ2-2, is KAGVTQTPRYLIKTRGQQVTLSCSPISGHRSVSWYQQTPGQGLQFLFEYFSETQRNKGNFPGRFSGRQFSNSRSEMNVSTLELGDSALYLCASSSVAGATGELFFGEGSRLTVL.

The chain combines TRBV7-9 with TRBJ2-5; possibly TRBD1 for D (5 bases). This CDR3 has 14 residues. With 8 bases removed from V and 2 bases from J, the gap between germline ends came to 15 bases. Germline-derived CDR1 and CDR2 are SEHNR and FQNEAQ (reference sequence). This CDR3 reads CASGLVQGQETQYF. The CDR3 nucleotides read TGTGCCAGCGGCCTCGTGCAGGGTCAAGAGACCCAGTACTTC.

The chain employs TRBV5-4 and TRBJ2-7; 9 bases fit TRBD1. This CDR3 contains 16 residues. The V gene's germline CDR1 is SGHNT and CDR2 YYREEE (reference sequence). The V segment lost 4 bases and the J segment 2 bases; nucleotides outside the gene matches: 10. CDR3 sequence (DNA): TGTGCCAGCAGCGGACCGGGACAGGGATCCCCCTACGAGCAGTACTTC. Encoded protein: CASSGPGQGSPYEQYF. Together with reference TRBV5-4 and TRBJ2-7, the CDR3 gives the full variable domain: ETGVTQSPTHLIKTRGQQVTLRCSSQSGHNTVSWYQQALGQGPQFIFQYYREEENGRGNFPPRFSGLQFPNYSSELNVNALELDDSALYLCASSGPGQGSPYEQYFGPGTRLTVT.